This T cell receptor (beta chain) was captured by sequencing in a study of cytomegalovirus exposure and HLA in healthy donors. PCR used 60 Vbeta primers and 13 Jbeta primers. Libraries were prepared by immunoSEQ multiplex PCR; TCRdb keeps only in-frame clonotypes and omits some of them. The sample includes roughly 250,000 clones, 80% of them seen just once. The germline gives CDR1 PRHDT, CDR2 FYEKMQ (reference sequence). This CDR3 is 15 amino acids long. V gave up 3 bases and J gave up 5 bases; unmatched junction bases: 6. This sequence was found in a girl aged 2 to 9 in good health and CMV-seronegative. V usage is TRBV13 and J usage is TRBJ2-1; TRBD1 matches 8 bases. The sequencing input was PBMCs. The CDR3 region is CASSFEGTGDNEQFF. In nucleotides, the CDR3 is TGTGCCAGCAGCTTCGAGGGGACAGGAGACAATGAGCAGTTCTTC.